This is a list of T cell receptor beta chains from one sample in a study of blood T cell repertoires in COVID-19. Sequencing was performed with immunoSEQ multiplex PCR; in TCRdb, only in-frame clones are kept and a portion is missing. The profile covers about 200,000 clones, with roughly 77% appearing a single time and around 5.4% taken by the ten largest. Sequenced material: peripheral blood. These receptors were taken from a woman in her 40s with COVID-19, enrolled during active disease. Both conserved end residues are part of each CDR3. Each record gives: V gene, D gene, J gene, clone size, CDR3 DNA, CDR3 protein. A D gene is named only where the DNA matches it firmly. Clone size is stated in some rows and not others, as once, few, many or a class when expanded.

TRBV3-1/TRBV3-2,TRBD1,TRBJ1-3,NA,TGTGCCAGCAGCCCTTACGGACAGGGGAACACCATATATTTT,CASSPYGQGNTIYF
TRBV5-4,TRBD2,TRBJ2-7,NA,TGTGCCAGCAGCGCAGGACTAGCGGGAGGGTCCTACGAGCAGTACTTC,CASSAGLAGGSYEQYF
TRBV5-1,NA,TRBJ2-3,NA,TGCGCCAGCAGTTCGCACCGACAGAACCAGGCTGGGGATACGCAGTATTTT,CASSSHRQNQAGDTQYF
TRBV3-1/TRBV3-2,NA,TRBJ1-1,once,TGTGCCAGCAGCCAAGAGGTGAGCACTGAAGCTTTCTTT,CASSQEVSTEAFF
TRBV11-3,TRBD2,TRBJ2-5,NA,TGTGCCAGCAGCCCCGGACTAGCGGGAGGAGAGACCCAGTACTTC,CASSPGLAGGETQYF
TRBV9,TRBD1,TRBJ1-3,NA,TGTGCCAGCAGCGTAGGTGTTCCGGGACAGGGTTTCTCTGGAAACACCATATATTTT,CASSVGVPGQGFSGNTIYF
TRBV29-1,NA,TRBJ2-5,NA,TGCAGCTCCACCTGGGGGGAGATGCAGTACTTC,CSSTWGEMQYF
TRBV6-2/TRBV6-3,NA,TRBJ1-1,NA,TGTGCCAGCAGTTACTTCAGGGAAACTGAAGCTTTCTTT,CASSYFRETEAFF
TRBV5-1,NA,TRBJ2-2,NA,TGCGCCAGCAGCCCAGGGGTCGGGGAGCTGTTTTTT,CASSPGVGELFF
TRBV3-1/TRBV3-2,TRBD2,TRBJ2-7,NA,TGTGCCAGCAGCCCCCGGGGAGGGGAACCCTACGAGCAGTACTTC,CASSPRGGEPYEQYF
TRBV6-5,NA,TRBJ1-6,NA,TGTGCCAGCAGTTACTTACATGACAGGTTCAATTCACCCCTCCACTTT,CASSYLHDRFNSPLHF
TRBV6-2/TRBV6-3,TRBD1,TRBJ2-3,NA,TGTGCCAGCAGCCGGACAGGTGGGCAAGATACGCAGTATTTT,CASSRTGGQDTQYF
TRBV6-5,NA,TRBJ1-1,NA,TGTGCCAGCAGTTACGGAGTAAAAACTGAAGCTTTCTTT,CASSYGVKTEAFF
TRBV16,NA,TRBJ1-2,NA,TGTGCCAGCAGCCAATCCACAGTGTACCCAGGGGAAATAGGCTACACCTTC,CASSQSTVYPGEIGYTF
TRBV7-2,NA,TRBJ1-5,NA,TGTGCCAGCCGGGGTGGCAATCAGCCCCAGCATTTT,CASRGGNQPQHF
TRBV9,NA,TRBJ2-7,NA,TGTGCCAGCAGCGTAACAGACTCCTACGAGCAGTACTTC,CASSVTDSYEQYF
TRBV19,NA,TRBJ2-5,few,TGTGCCAGTAGTATAGATGGCTCGTACCAAGAGACCCAGTACTTC,CASSIDGSYQETQYF
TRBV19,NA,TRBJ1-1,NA,TGTGCCAGTAGTCCCCAGGGCGGGGCCGCTGAAGCTTTCTTT,CASSPQGGAAEAFF
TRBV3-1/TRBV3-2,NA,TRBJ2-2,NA,TGTGCCAGCACCGTCCGGGGGGCGGCCGGGGAGCTGTTTTTT,CASTVRGAAGELFF
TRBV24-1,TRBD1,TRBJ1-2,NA,TGTGCCACCAGTGATGACAGGGGGCTCGGCTACACCTTC,CATSDDRGLGYTF
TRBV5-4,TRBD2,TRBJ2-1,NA,TGTGCCAGCAGCCGGTTTGGGACTAGCGGGCGAAATGAGCAGTTCTTC,CASSRFGTSGRNEQFF
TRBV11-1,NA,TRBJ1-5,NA,TGTGCCAGCAGCTTAGCGTTTACTGGGACAAATAGCAATCAGCCCCAGCATTTT,CASSLAFTGTNSNQPQHF
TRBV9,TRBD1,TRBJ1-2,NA,TGTGCCAGCAGCGTCTCCACCGGGACAGGGCAGGGGATCTATGGCTACACCTTC,CASSVSTGTGQGIYGYTF
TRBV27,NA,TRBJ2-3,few,TGTGCCAGCAGTTTATCGAACGTCCAGGTTGGTGATACGCAGTATTTT,CASSLSNVQVGDTQYF
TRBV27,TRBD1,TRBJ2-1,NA,TGTGCCAGCAGAACGGGACAGCCGTCCCCTGATGAGCAGTTCTTC,CASRTGQPSPDEQFF
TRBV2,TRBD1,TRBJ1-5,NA,TGTGCCAGTACAACGGGACAGGGGGCCCGACAGCCCCAGCATTTT,CASTTGQGARQPQHF
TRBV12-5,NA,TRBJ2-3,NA,TGTGCTAGTGGTTTGGTACGCGGAGACGGCACAGATACGCAGTATTTT,CASGLVRGDGTDTQYF
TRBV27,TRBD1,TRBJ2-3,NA,TGTGCCAGCAGCCGGGACAGGGTGAAGGATACGCAGTATTTT,CASSRDRVKDTQYF
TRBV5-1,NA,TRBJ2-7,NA,TGCGCCAGCAGCTTGAGCCAGGGCGCCGAGCAGTACTTC,CASSLSQGAEQYF
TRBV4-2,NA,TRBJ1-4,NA,TGTGCCAGCAGCCAAGGAGGGCATGAAAAACTGTTTTTT,CASSQGGHEKLFF
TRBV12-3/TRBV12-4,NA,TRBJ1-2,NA,TGTGCCAGCCGGGAGCAGGGTGGATATGGCTACACCTTC,CASREQGGYGYTF
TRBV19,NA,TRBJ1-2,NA,TGTGCCAGTAGTATTCAAGACTCGGGACATACTAACTATGGCTACACCTTC,CASSIQDSGHTNYGYTF
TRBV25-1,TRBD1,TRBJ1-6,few,TGTGCCAGCAGTGCGGACAGGACCTATTCACCCCTCCACTTT,CASSADRTYSPLHF
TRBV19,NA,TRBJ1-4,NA,TGTGCCAGTAGTAATGCAGGGAAGTCGGGGGACGGAAAACTGTTTTTT,CASSNAGKSGDGKLFF
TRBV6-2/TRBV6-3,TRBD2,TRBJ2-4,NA,TGTGCCAGCAGTACCCCCGAACGGGGGGAAGGAACCAAAAACATTCAGTACTTC,CASSTPERGEGTKNIQYF
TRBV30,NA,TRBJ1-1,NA,TGTGCCTGGAGTGTCGGCGGCTACACTGAAGCTTTCTTT,CAWSVGGYTEAFF
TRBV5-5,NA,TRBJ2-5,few,TGTGCCAGCAGCGTGGACGGGGGAACGACCCAGTACTTC,CASSVDGGTTQYF
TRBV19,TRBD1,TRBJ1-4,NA,TGTGCCACTCGGGACAGGGGGCAGGCTAATGAAAAACTGTTTTTT,CATRDRGQANEKLFF
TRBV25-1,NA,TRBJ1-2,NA,TGTGCCAGCAGTGAGCCCGCAGGGGTCTATGGCTACACCTTC,CASSEPAGVYGYTF
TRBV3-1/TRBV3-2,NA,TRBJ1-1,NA,TGTGCCAGCAGCCAAGGCCGGGGGGCGGCTATTGAAGCTTTCTTT,CASSQGRGAAIEAFF
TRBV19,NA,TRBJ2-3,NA,TGTGCCAGTAGGGATAGCCCGGGCACAGATACGCAGTATTTT,CASRDSPGTDTQYF
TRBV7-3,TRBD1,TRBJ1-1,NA,TGTGCCAGCAGCTTAGACAGGGACACTGAAGCTTTCTTT,CASSLDRDTEAFF
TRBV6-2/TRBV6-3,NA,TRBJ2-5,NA,TGTGCCAGCAGTTCAGGAGGGGCCCTATTCCAAGAGACCCAGTACTTC,CASSSGGALFQETQYF
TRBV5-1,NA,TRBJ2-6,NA,TGCGCCAGCCGACTTCCGCCGACAGTCTACCTCTCTGGGGCCAACGTCCTGACTTTC,CASRLPPTVYLSGANVLTF
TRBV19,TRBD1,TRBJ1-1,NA,TGTGCCAGTAGAAAGCCAGGGGGCGAAGGTGAAGCTTTCTTT,CASRKPGGEGEAFF
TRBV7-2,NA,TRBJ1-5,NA,TGTGCCAGCAAGGGTCTAGGGGTGGGTCAGCCCCAGCATTTT,CASKGLGVGQPQHF
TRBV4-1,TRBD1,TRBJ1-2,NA,TGCGCCAGCTCTCGGGGGGCAGGGGGCGACTATGGCTACACCTTC,CASSRGAGGDYGYTF
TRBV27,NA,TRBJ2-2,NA,TGTGCCAGCAGTTTTTCCCAGGGATCTGGCGGGGAGCTGTTTTTT,CASSFSQGSGGELFF
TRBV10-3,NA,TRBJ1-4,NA,TGTGCCATCAGTGAGGGAGACAGCTATAATGAAAAACTGTTTTTT,CAISEGDSYNEKLFF
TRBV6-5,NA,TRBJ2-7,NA,TGTGCCAGCAGTTACAAAGATTACCTAGGCTACGAGCAGTACTTC,CASSYKDYLGYEQYF
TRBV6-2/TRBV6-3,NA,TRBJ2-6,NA,TGTGCCAGCAGTTACTCGGGGGCCTCTGGGGCCAACGTCCTGACTTTC,CASSYSGASGANVLTF
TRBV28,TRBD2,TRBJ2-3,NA,TGTGCCAGCAGTTATCCCGGGGGGACAGATACGCAGTATTTT,CASSYPGGTDTQYF
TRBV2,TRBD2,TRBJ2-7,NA,TGTGCCAGCAGCGAGCGGGACGTAACCTCCTACGAGCAGTACTTC,CASSERDVTSYEQYF
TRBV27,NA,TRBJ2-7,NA,TGTGCCAGCAGTTTAGTCGCTAGCCGCCGGTACGAGCAGTACTTC,CASSLVASRRYEQYF
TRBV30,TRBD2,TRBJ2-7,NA,TGTGCCTGGACCGGGACTAGCGGCTACGAGCAGTACTTC,CAWTGTSGYEQYF